The clone carrying this TCR beta chain appeared a few times. The antigen is unknown. This CDR3 has 14 residues. Between the trimmed V and J ends, which lost 4 bases and 11 bases, there was a span of 15 bases. Germline V gene data show CDR1 as KGHSH and CDR2 as LQKENI. This sample was included in a study of T cell repertoires in aging, cancer and after chemotherapy. Looking at the study overall: Six age groups, ranging from 30 or younger to 70 or older, included the donors.

TRB rearrangements spanning V, D and J were amplified using mixed TRB-A/B primers. In TCRdb, the multiplex PCR reads were re-called with MiXCR into one record per CDR3 protein. The sample holds some 2,100 distinct CDR3 sequences, about 25% seen once. Amplification of TCR beta used genomic DNA extracted from peripheral blood. Study-level findings and limits: Untreated cancer patients had significantly lower blood TCR diversity than age-matched healthy donors. In healthy donors, age-related TCR diversity loss mainly reflected lost richness.

Sequences were obtained from blood. The TCR was taken from a human donor with a solid tumor. V usage is TRBV18 and J usage is TRBJ2-6, with D possibly being TRBD1 (6 bases). DNA of the CDR3: TGTGCCAGCTCACAGGACAGACTTGGCGACGTCCTGACTTTC. The encoded protein is CASSQDRLGDVLTF.